This TCR beta chain was observed in a study of CD8 T cells in Susac syndrome (dated by TCRdb to between 2018 and 2021). Study-wide context: Of the Susac syndrome patients who were sequenced, about eight were in clinical remission while six had clinically active disease. At blood withdrawal, Susac syndrome patients were therapy-naive, treated with corticosteroids (with IVIg additionally given to some), or treated with IVIg alone. The study used repertoire sequencing to test whether antigen drove CD8+ T cell activation and differentiation in Susac syndrome. Results and caveats for the whole study, not just this receptor: No clonal expansion was detected in the CD4+ T cell repertoire of Susac syndrome patients. The number of individuals in the TCR sequencing and HLA analysis was recognized as being relatively small.

Peripheral blood CD8+ and CD4+ T cells from healthy donors, Susac syndrome patients and multiple sclerosis patients were profiled using high-throughput TCR beta sequencing. The Susac syndrome patients fulfilled recently defined diagnostic criteria for either definite or probable disease. CD8+ TEMRA cells were enriched by FACS, while bulk CD8+ and CD4+ T cells were purified by magnetic negative isolation. Blood was collected in EDTA tubes and processed within 24 hours, with PBMCs isolated through density gradient centrifugation. PBMCs intended for TCR sequencing were cryopreserved in liquid nitrogen and were subsequently thawed in a 37 degrees C water bath. A purity of at least 90% was achieved for sorted or isolated CD4+, CD8+ and CD8+ TEMRA cells. This clonotype has only a few counts. This receptor's antigen is unknown. No much larger clone is present one base from it, and per-base qualities are unavailable.

The CDR3 has 11 amino acids, counting the end cysteine and phenylalanine. Solely the CDR3 DNA is kept, with 33 bases framed from the first base. CDR1 and CDR2, looked up from the germline V gene (reference sequence), are MNHNY and SVGAGI. Between the V and J ends, shortened by 5 bases and 7 bases respectively, the junction contains 6 bases. RNA was extracted with the RNeasy kit and roughly 0.45 to 1 ug was reverse transcribed using random hexamers. TCR beta CDR3 regions were amplified with the immunoSEQ multiplex PCR assay covering 54 Vbeta and 13 Jbeta segments. PCR amplification bias was corrected by using a synthetic template baseline for primer optimization and computational correction. In the authors' own workflow: Reads were annotated to V, D and J genes per IMGT and analyzed with immunoSEQ Analyzer, keeping only productive sequences. Clonality was computed as one minus Shannon entropy normalized by log2 of the number of productive unique sequences. For each patient and control, public and private clones were evaluated within the 100 most prevalent clones. Clones were defined as Susac-specific if absent from the healthy and MS cohorts, from around 1,100 published viral clones and from other ImmuneACCESS disease sequences. TCRdb trimmed public reads at Q25 via fastp, called clones via MiXCR and kept in-frame beta chains. Rows with one shared CDR3 protein collapse into an entry with the most common genes and DNA. TCRdb, rather than the study authors, made the V and J calls. Counted in this sample were about 150,000 distinct CDR3 sequences; 95% of them appeared once. The top ten clonotypes cover 0.075% to 0.09% of the sample.

The chain uses TRBV6-6 and TRBJ2-1; no D gene is confidently identified. This clonotype originated in a human donor with Susac syndrome. Sequenced material: CD4+ T cells from PBMCs. This receptor carries the CDR3 CASSVGNEQFF. The base sequence is TGTGCCAGCAGTGTCGGGAATGAGCAGTTCTTC.